The T cell receptor (beta chain) under discussion was sequenced for a study of T cell changes during pregnancy in multiple sclerosis. The CDR3 sequence is 15 residues long. V shed 5 bases and J shed 0 bases, with 14 bases lying between them. Germline lookup yields CDR1 LGHNT and CDR2 FRNRAP. This table comes from immunoSEQ multiplex PCR, and its TCRdb copy is limited to in-frame clones, with some not included. The repertoire holds 40,000 to 55,000 clones, with more than 80% as singletons. This sample comprised CD8+ T cells from peripheral blood mononuclear cells, obtained in the second trimester of pregnancy. The chain links TRBV12-5 to TRBJ2-7, with D perhaps matching TRBD1 (5 bases). The receptor was isolated from a female donor with multiple sclerosis, enrolled in a pregnancy study. The CDR3 nucleotides read TGTGCTAGTGGTCGAACAGGTGTAGGCTCCTACGAGCAGTACTTC. Translation: CASGRTGVGSYEQYF.